This T cell receptor (beta chain) was captured in a study of blood T cell repertoires in COVID-19. At the level of the study: Both acute and convalescent COVID-19 samples were obtained from the United States, Italy and Spain.

Cohort assignment relied on participant-reported clinical history. Two consecutive negative NP/OP PCR tests, clearance, or resolved symptoms defined Cohort 3 recovery. Only in-frame clones appear in the TCRdb table, and some are missing; sequencing was by immunoSEQ multiplex PCR. The top ten clones hold over 4% of a sample with more than 200,000 clones, approximately 90% of them seen once. V lost 3 bases to trimming and J lost 0 bases, with 12 bases between them. The CDR3 covers 16 residues. Germline lookup yields CDR1 MDHEN and CDR2 SYDVKM. Sequencing used PBMCs or T cells enriched from blood (not recorded which). This chain connects TRBV28 to TRBJ1-5; the D is unclear. The clonotype comes from a woman in her twenties or thirties who had recovered from COVID-19. In DNA form, the CDR3 reads TGTGCCAGCAGTTTCTTTGGGAGGAATAGCAATCAGCCCCAGCATTTT. Translated: CASSFFGRNSNQPQHF.